Shown below are 22 T cell receptor beta chains from a single sample sequenced in a study of blood T cell repertoires in COVID-19. Measured with immunoSEQ multiplex PCR; TCRdb has only the in-frame clones, and not every one. The sample contains 90,000 to 100,000 clones, 65% to 85% of which appear only once. Sequenced material: peripheral blood. The receptors were gathered from a woman in her sixties or seventies with acute or convalescent COVID-19.

This clone came up once. This sequence joins TRBV19 and TRBJ1-6; TRBD1 matches 9 bases. V dropped 7 bases and J dropped 7; count of bases not matched to a gene: 14. CDR1 and CDR2 (germline): LNHDA, SQIVND (reference sequence). This CDR3 has 17 amino acids. The CDR3 region has the DNA TGTGCCAGTACGGGACGGACAGGGGCGGTCCCGAATTCACCCCTCCACTTT. Its protein product is CASTGRTGAVPNSPLHF.

The chain recombines TRBV5-1 with TRBJ1-3; TRBD1 matches 7 bases. Germline values: CDR1 SGHRS, CDR2 YFSETQ. This CDR3 region has 15 residues. V was clipped by 4 bases and J by 1 base; unmatched bases: 5. CDR3 sequence: CASSPQTGSGNTIYF. CDR3 DNA: TGCGCCAGCAGCCCGCAGACAGGGTCTGGAAACACCATATATTTT.

V and J are TRBV2 and TRBJ2-7; D gene unclear. V lost 5 bases and J lost 0, with 11 bases in between. Germline CDR1 and CDR2: SNHLY and FYNNEI. The CDR3 has 14 amino acids. This chain's CDR3 is CASSQLKSSYEQYF. The CDR3 region has the DNA TGTGCCAGCAGTCAACTTAAGAGCTCCTACGAGCAGTACTTC.

The CDR3 sequence is CASSQSSCWRGAVNEQFF. CDR3 sequence (DNA): TGCGCCAGCAGTCAATCGAGCTGCTGGCGGGGGGCAGTCAATGAGCAGTTCTTC. The genes are TRBV23-1 and TRBJ2-1, with 8 bases matching TRBD2. TRBV23-1 is recorded as an ORF, its role being uncertain. After removal of 0 bases from V and 6 bases from J, the junction contained 13 bases not matched to a gene. The CDR3 is 18 residues long.

The chain has TRBV29-1 and TRBJ1-1; D is possibly TRBD1 (6 bases). There are 12 residues in the CDR3. The V end lost 7 bases, the J end lost 0 bases, and 9 bases lay between the germline ends. Germline V gives CDR1 SQVTM, CDR2 ANQGSEA. CDR3 amino acids: CSEQGMNTEAFF. CDR3 coding DNA: TGCAGCGAACAGGGCATGAACACTGAAGCTTTCTTT.

V usage is TRBV5-8 and J usage is TRBJ1-2; tentative D call: TRBD1 (6 bases). Trimming shortened V by 2 bases and J by 6 bases, and 17 bases separated the two germline ends. This CDR3 is built from 15 residues. Germline loops: CDR1 SGHTS, CDR2 YDEGEE. The CDR3 protein is CASSFRPGVLHGYTF. CDR3 DNA: TGTGCCAGCAGCTTTCGTCCAGGGGTTTTGCATGGCTACACCTTC.

This clone was detected only once. The rearrangement uses TRBV6-6 and TRBJ1-1; D is unresolved. V was trimmed by 1 base and J by 0 bases, leaving 6 bases between them. This CDR3 has 14 residues. Germline-derived CDR1 and CDR2 are MNHNY and SVGAGI (reference sequence). CDR3 in DNA: TGTGCCAGCAGTTACTTGTCTGTGAACACTGAAGCTTTCTTT. It is translated as CASSYLSVNTEAFF.

The chain is built from TRBV28 and TRBJ2-3; D gene ambiguous. V was trimmed by 6 bases and J by 2 bases, leaving 6 bases between them. The CDR3 is 12 amino acids. CDR1 is MDHEN, CDR2 SYDVKM, per germline. CDR3 region: CASRDTTDTQYF. The DNA for the CDR3 is TGTGCCAGCAGAGACACCACAGATACGCAGTATTTT. The variable domain in full, with the rest retrieved from reference TRBV28 and TRBJ2-3, is DVKVTQSSRYLVKRTGEKVFLECVQDMDHENMFWYRQDPGLGLRLIYFSYDVKMKEKGDIPEGYSVSREKKERFSLILESASTNQTSMYLCASRDTTDTQYFGPGTRLTVL.

The V and J genes are TRBV11-3 and TRBJ2-3; 9 bases line up with TRBD2. CDR1 SGHNT and CDR2 YENEEA come from the germline V gene. The ends lost 4 bases at V and 2 bases at J; junction bases unmatched: 4. The length of the CDR3 is 15 residues. The CDR3 bases are TGTGCCAGCAGCTACCTAGCGGGGCACACAGATACGCAGTATTTT. It is translated as CASSYLAGHTDTQYF.

Note on this clone: The junction does not match germline at one end; this may be a read error. The rearrangement links TRBV25-1 to TRBJ2-7; D may be TRBD2 (6 bases). Germline V gene data show CDR1 as MGHDK and CDR2 as SYGVNS. The CDR3 totals 11 residues. CDR3 protein: CASSEYGGLDF. In nucleotides, the CDR3 is TGTGCCAGCAGTGAATATGGAGGGTTGGACTTC.

This chain uses TRBV28 with TRBJ1-5; TRBD1 matches at 7 bases. The CDR3 extends over 14 amino acids. Germline V gene data show CDR1 as MDHEN and CDR2 as SYDVKM. V lost 2 bases to trimming and J lost 5 bases; unmatched junction nucleotides: 3. The chain's CDR3 is CASSLGQDYQPQHF. CDR3 coding DNA: TGTGCCAGCAGTTTAGGACAGGATTATCAGCCCCAGCATTTT.

The gene calls are TRBV5-1 and TRBJ2-5, with 10 bases fitting TRBD1. The CDR3 totals 14 residues. The germline V gene encodes CDR1 SGHRS and CDR2 YFSETQ. V shed 2 bases, J shed 5 bases, and the junction held 3 bases outside the gene matches. CDR3: CASSFPGQGETQYF. The DNA of the CDR3 is TGCGCCAGCAGCTTTCCGGGACAGGGGGAGACCCAGTACTTC.

The chain carries TRBV7-3 and TRBJ2-3; 7 bases match TRBD1. CDR1 and CDR2 from the germline V gene are SGHTA and FQGTGA. V gave up 5 bases and J gave up 2 bases; unmatched junction bases: 4. The CDR3 contains 14 residues. The CDR3 nucleotides are TGTGCCAGCAGCCAACAGGGGAACACAGATACGCAGTATTTT. Protein product: CASSQQGNTDTQYF.

The V gene is TRBV11-3, the J gene TRBJ2-2; 15 bases match TRBD2. The germline CDR1 and CDR2 sequences are SGHNT and YENEEA. Trimming removed 4 bases from V and 5 bases from J; junction bases left unmatched: 2. There are 16 residues in the CDR3. The CDR3 DNA sequence: TGTGCCAGCAGCTCGGGACTAGCGGGGGGTACCGGGGAGCTGTTTTTT. It translates to CASSSGLAGGTGELFF.

This clone was counted a few times. The gene calls are TRBV7-2 and TRBJ2-7; D is unclear. V shed 1 base and J shed 0 bases, with 7 bases lying between them. The CDR3 runs 14 residues. Germline V lookup: CDR1 SGHTA, CDR2 FQGNSA. In nucleotides, the CDR3 is TGTGCCAGCAGCTTAGGGCAGAACTCCTACGAGCAGTACTTC. Its protein product is CASSLGQNSYEQYF.

V gene TRBV3-1 (or the pseudogene TRBV3-2) combines with J gene TRBJ1-1; the D is unclear. V was cut by 5 bases and J by 8 bases, with 9 bases left in between. CDR3 length: 11 amino acids. Germline CDR1 LGHDT, CDR2 YNNKEL (reference sequence). CDR3 amino acids: CASSSGIEAFF. CDR3 nucleotides: TGTGCCAGCAGCTCCGGGATCGAAGCTTTCTTT.

This chain joins TRBV7-2 and TRBJ2-1, with D perhaps matching TRBD2 (6 bases). The CDR3 loop spans 14 amino acids. From germline, CDR1 is SGHTA and CDR2 FQGNSA. Trimming removed 6 bases at V and 1 base at J, with 10 bases between. CDR3 sequence: CASSPGGSYNEQFF. CDR3 bases: TGTGCCAGCAGTCCCGGGGGTTCCTACAATGAGCAGTTCTTC.

This chain joins TRBV5-1 and TRBJ2-2; D possibly corresponds to TRBD2 (7 bases). There are 15 residues in the CDR3. Germline V gene lookup returns CDR1 SGHRS and CDR2 YFSETQ. V was cut by 8 bases and J by 5 bases, with 19 bases left in between. The CDR3 DNA is TGCGCCAGTAGTCCCGGGGGGACAATTACCGGGGAGCTGTTTTTT. This translates into CASSPGGTITGELFF.

The chain couples TRBV19 to TRBJ2-4; 9 nucleotides match TRBD1. Germline-derived CDR1 and CDR2 are LNHDA and SQIVND (reference sequence). The V segment lost 6 bases and the J segment 8 bases; nucleotides outside the gene matches: 5. This CDR3 is 13 amino acids long. CDR3 in amino acids: CASRPRTGDIQYF. DNA of the CDR3: TGTGCCAGTAGGCCTCGGACAGGGGACATTCAGTACTTC.

The table lists this clone with a count of one. The chain links TRBV7-3 to TRBJ1-6; perhaps TRBD1 as D (5 bases). This CDR3 is 18 amino acids long. Trimming pared 5 bases from V and 3 bases from J, leaving 20 bases between. The germline V gene encodes CDR1 SGHTA and CDR2 FQGTGA. The CDR3 bases are TGTGCCAGCAGCCCCTGGGTGGGGGGAGACTTCTATAATTCACCCCTCCACTTT. This translates into CASSPWVGGDFYNSPLHF.

There are many counts of this clone. The CDR3, as DNA: TGCAGCGTTGAGGGGAGACGGCAGGAGCACTACGAGCAGTACTTC. It translates to CSVEGRRQEHYEQYF. The chain joins TRBV29-1 to TRBJ2-7; D is perhaps TRBD2 (5 bases). The V gene's germline CDR1 is SQVTM and CDR2 ANQGSEA. CDR3 size: 15 residues. The V end was cut by 3 bases, the J end by 3 bases, with 18 bases between.

The chain combines TRBV12-3 or TRBV12-4 with TRBJ2-3; no clear D. The CDR3 consists of 13 residues. V was cut by 2 bases and J by 0 bases, with 3 bases left in between. This CDR3 is CASSLLSTDTQYF. For the CDR3, the DNA is TGTGCCAGCAGTTTACTTAGCACAGATACGCAGTATTTT.